These 30 T cell receptor beta chains were all obtained from the same sample, sequenced in a study of T cell clonality in common variable immunodeficiency. No antigen has been assigned to these receptors. Assay used: immunoSEQ multiplex PCR; TCRdb lists only in-frame clones, some missing. Captured here are 25,000 to 30,000 clones, none seen once; the top ten comprise less than 30%. General observations from the study: Reportedly, TCR beta sequences from common variable immunodeficiency showed fewer deletions and N-nucleotide insertions.

The sequenced material came from peripheral blood mononuclear cells. These receptors originate from a human donor with common variable immunodeficiency.

This clone was seen ten or more times. The missing CDR3 end, 3 residues past where the read stops, is filled in from the germline J gene. The V gene is TRBV20-1, the J gene TRBJ2-5, with TRBD2 as a possible D gene (8 bases). V was pared by 0 bases and J by 4 bases, with 15 bases between. The CDR3 has 15 residues. Germline CDR1 DFQATT, CDR2 SNEGSKA (reference sequence). CDR3 loop: CSARDSSGDRETQYF. The covered CDR3 bases are TGCAGTGCTAGAGATAGTAGCGGGGACAGAGAGACC.

This clone appeared many times. The missing CDR3 end, 3 residues past where the read stops, is filled in from the germline J gene. The chain employs TRBV4-2 and TRBJ1-2; 9 bases are shared with TRBD1. The CDR3 covers 17 residues. CDR1 is LGHNA and CDR2 is YNFKEQ in the germline V gene. After removal of 0 bases from V and 4 bases from J, the junction contained 9 bases not matched to a gene. The CDR3 region is CASSQEFRDRDLYGYTF. The sequenced part of the CDR3 DNA is TGTGCCAGCAGCCAAGAGTTCCGGGACAGGGACCTCTATGGC.

The CDR3 is CAISGTSGGPRGETQYF. Incomplete CDR3 DNA: TGTGCCATCAGTGGGACTAGCGGGGGCCCGAGGGGAGAGACC. The chain couples TRBV10-3 to TRBJ2-5; 13 bases match TRBD2. The read gets to within 3 residues of the CDR3 end, and the germline J gene fills in the rest. This CDR3 has 17 residues. Unmatched junction bases numbered 9, after V lost 4 bases and J lost 4 bases. Germline V gene data show CDR1 as ENHRY and CDR2 as SYGVKD.

A word on this clone: The missing CDR3 end, 3 residues past where the read stops, is filled in from the germline J gene. The chain employs TRBV5-1 and TRBJ1-4; D is perhaps TRBD1 (6 bases). Germline V gene sequence: CDR1 SGHRS, CDR2 YFSETQ. The CDR3 extends over 13 amino acids. V was shortened by 4 bases and J by 8 bases, with 12 bases between the two germline ends. The CDR3 is CASSGGHTEKLFF. The sequenced part of the CDR3 DNA is TGCGCCAGCAGCGGGGGCCATACGGAAAAA.

This clone was observed at least ten times. Sequencing ends 3 residues short of the CDR3 end; the germline J gene provides the rest. The chain employs TRBV18 and TRBJ2-7; the D is unclear. Germline-derived CDR1 and CDR2 are KGHSH and LQKENI. CDR3 length: 14 residues. V was clipped by 1 base and J by 5 bases, with 12 bases between them. CDR3 in amino acids: CASSPRLAEDEQYF. The covered CDR3 bases are TGTGCCAGCTCACCACGCCTGGCAGAGGACGAG. Together with reference TRBV18 and TRBJ2-7, the CDR3 gives the full variable domain: NAGVMQNPRHLVRRRGQEARLRCSPMKGHSHVYWYRQLPEEGLKFMVYLQKENIIDESGMPKERFSAEFPKEGPSILRIQQVVRGDSAAYFCASSPRLAEDEQYFGPGTRLTVT.

Notes on this clone: Read sequence stops 3 residues before the CDR3 end, and the germline J gene provides the missing end. The chain employs TRBV7-9 and TRBJ1-1, with D possibly being TRBD1 (6 bases). V lost 2 bases and J 6 bases, leaving 13 bases between the germline ends. Germline CDR1 SEHNR, CDR2 FQNEAQ (reference sequence). The CDR3 has 14 residues. The CDR3: CASSLQGMFAEAFF. The CDR3 bases that were read are TGTGCCAGCAGCTTACAGGGGATGTTCGCTGAA. Based on the CDR3 plus reference TRBV7-9 and TRBJ1-1, the full variable domain is DTGVSQNPRHKITKRGQNVTFRCDPISEHNRLYWYRQTLGQGPEFLTYFQNEAQLEKSRLLSDRFSAERPKGSFSTLEIQRTEQGDSAMYLCASSLQGMFAEAFFGQGTRLTVV.

The table lists this clone with many counts. The observed sequence ends 3 residues before the CDR3 terminus, with the missing tail filled in from the germline J gene. The V gene is TRBV7-2, the J gene TRBJ2-7; D gene ambiguous. The CDR3 totals 13 residues. V was shortened by 5 bases and J by 2 bases, with 10 bases between the two germline ends. Germline-derived CDR1 and CDR2 are SGHTA and FQGNSA. The CDR3 bases that were read are TGTGCCAGCAGCCGCCGCGGTACCTACGAG. Amino acid sequence: CASSRRGTYE. The entire CDR3 protein is CASSRRGTYEQYF.

This clone came up many times. The sequenced fragment ends 3 residues before the CDR3 boundary, so the rest is inferred from the germline J gene. Other DNA sequences in the sample encode the same CDR3. The gene calls are TRBV5-1 and TRBJ2-3, with TRBD2 matching 8 bases. J gave up 6 bases and V 0 bases, and 6 bases lay outside the gene matches. Germline assignment: CDR1 SGHRS and CDR2 YFSETQ. This CDR3 comprises 15 residues. The covered CDR3 bases are TGCGCCAGCAGCTTGGCGGGGGGGCCTTGGGATACG. Its protein is CASSLAGGPWDT. The whole CDR3 region reads CASSLAGGPWDTQYF.

This clone was seen only a few times. The CDR3 end falls 3 residues outside the read, so it is completed with the germline J gene. The chain carries TRBV18 and TRBJ2-7; D is unresolved. CDR3 length equals 14 residues. In germline, CDR1 is KGHSH, CDR2 LQKENI. V dropped 2 bases and J dropped 5 bases, with 13 bases sitting between them. CDR3: CASSPAAASDEQYF. The CDR3 bases that were read are TGTGCCAGCTCACCAGCCGCAGCAAGCGACGAG.

This clone occurred many times. The CDR3 is cut off 3 residues early in the read; its end comes from the germline J gene. J is TRBJ1-2 and V is TRBV6-2 or TRBV6-3; D gene uncertain. The CDR3 extends over 13 amino acids. With 4 bases removed from V and 0 bases from J, the gap between germline ends came to 6 bases. Germline CDR1 reads MNHEY; CDR2 reads SVGEGT. CDR3 DNA (partial): TGTGCCAGCAGTTCCAGAGCTAACTATGGC. This translates into CASSSRANYG. The full CDR3 reads CASSSRANYGYTF.

This clone was seen a handful of times. The read finishes 3 residues shy of the CDR3 end, and the germline J gene is used to complete it. The chain carries TRBV7-9 and TRBJ2-3; D is ambiguous. The CDR3 covers 12 residues. Germline V gene data show CDR1 as SEHNR and CDR2 as FQNEAQ (reference sequence). The V end lost 2 bases, the J end lost 2 bases, and 2 bases lay between the germline ends. This chain's CDR3 is CASSLYTDTQYF. The sequenced part of the CDR3 DNA is TGTGCCAGCAGCTTATACACAGATACG.

In this sample, this clone turned up many times. The read comes to an end 3 residues before the CDR3 does, leaving the germline J gene to fill in the end. The chain carries TRBV20-1 and TRBJ1-2, with D maybe TRBD1 (6 bases). Trimming pared 0 bases from V and 4 bases from J, leaving 15 bases between. The germline gives CDR1 DFQATT, CDR2 SNEGSKA (reference sequence). The CDR3 runs to 15 residues. The CDR3 bases that were read are TGCAGTGCTAGAGAAGGTACAGGGACCCCCTATGGC. It codes for CSAREGTGTPYG. The CDR3, in full, reads CSAREGTGTPYGYTF.

Notes on this clone: The DNA ends 3 residues before the CDR3 does, and the rest of the CDR3 is filled in from the germline J gene. The V gene is TRBV7-2, the J gene TRBJ1-2, with D uncertain. Germline V CDR1 and CDR2: SGHTA, FQGNSA. CDR3 size: 14 residues. The CDR3 loop is CASSSSIGVGGYTF. CDR3 bases read: TGTGCCAGCAGCTCCTCGATCGGGGTGGGGGGC. The variable domain in full, with the rest retrieved from reference TRBV7-2 and TRBJ1-2, is GAGVSQSPSNKVTEKGKDVELRCDPISGHTALYWYRQSLGQGLEFLIYFQGNSAPDKSGLPSDRFSAERTGGSVSTLTIQRTQQEDSAVYLCASSSSIGVGGYTFGSGTRLTVV.

This clone has a handful of counts. The sequence runs out 3 residues before the end of the CDR3; the remainder is reconstructed from the germline J gene. The chain carries TRBV6-2 or TRBV6-3 and TRBJ2-3, with D tentatively TRBD1 (5 bases). V was shortened by 7 bases and J by 5 bases, with 22 bases between the two germline ends. Germline CDR1 MNHEY, CDR2 SVGEGT. This CDR3 region has 16 residues. The CDR3 bases that were read are TGTGCCAGCAAGAAGGGGTACCCGGGTAATGAAGATACG. Translation: CASKKGYPGNEDT. The complete CDR3 sequence is CASKKGYPGNEDTQYF.

Regarding this clone: The sequenced fragment ends 3 residues before the CDR3 boundary, so the rest is inferred from the germline J gene. Other DNA sequences within the sample encode an identical CDR3. The chain combines TRBV6-2 or TRBV6-3 with TRBJ2-5; D ambiguous. Looked up from germline, CDR1 is MNHEY and CDR2 is SVGEGT. The CDR3 spans 13 residues. V lost 5 bases and J 1 base, leaving 8 bases between the germline ends. Incomplete CDR3 DNA: TGTGCCAGCAGTATGCAGTCCCAAGAGACC. Translation: CASSMQSQET. The complete CDR3 reads CASSMQSQETQYF.

To note about this clone: The read ends 3 residues before the CDR3 terminus; that terminus is restored from the germline J gene. J is TRBJ2-1 and V is TRBV7-6; TRBD2 matches 12 bases. CDR1 is SGHVS and CDR2 is FNYEAQ in the germline V gene. V lost 0 bases and J lost 6; bases outside the gene matches: 3. CDR3 length: 16 residues. The CDR3 DNA, read in part, is TGTGCCAGCAGCTTAGCCTCTAGCGGGGGGGCCAATGAG. Its protein product is CASSLASSGGANE. The entire CDR3 protein reads CASSLASSGGANEQFF.

There are a few counts of this clone. The sequenced fragment ends 3 residues before the CDR3 boundary, so the rest is inferred from the germline J gene. V and J are TRBV6-2 or TRBV6-3 and TRBJ2-5; 8 bases agree with TRBD1. V shed 6 bases and J 2 bases; nucleotides not matched to a gene: 8. Germline loops: CDR1 MNHEY, CDR2 SVGEGT. This CDR3 region has 15 residues. CDR3 sequence reads: CASSTLGQGQETQYF. The part of the CDR3 DNA that was read is TGTGCCAGCAGCACCCTCGGACAGGGACAAGAGACC.

This clone showed up many times. The DNA ends 3 residues before the CDR3 does, and the rest of the CDR3 is filled in from the germline J gene. The V call is TRBV5-1, the J call TRBJ2-3; 9 bases agree with TRBD1. This CDR3 has 14 residues. J lost 5 bases, V lost 4 bases, and 5 bases had no gene match. The germline CDR1 and CDR2 sequences are SGHRS and YFSETQ. This chain's CDR3 is CASSDGQGRDTQYF. The CDR3 DNA, read in part, is TGCGCCAGCAGCGACGGACAGGGGAGAGATACG.

This clone was counted ten times or more. The read falls 3 residues short of the CDR3 end, and the missing part is taken from the germline J gene. The V call is TRBV19, the J call TRBJ2-2; D call uncertain. The CDR3 sequence is 11 residues long. Germline values: CDR1 LNHDA, CDR2 SQIVND (reference sequence). The germline V and J ends were trimmed by 7 bases and 7 bases, with 7 bases remaining between them. The DNA read from the CDR3 is TGTGCCAGTACTAACGGCGGGGAG. Its translation is CASTNGGE. The entire CDR3 protein is CASTNGGELFF.

This clone was seen ten or more times. The CDR3 protein is CASTNGNTIYF. CDR3 bases read: TGTGCCAGTACCAATGGAAACACC. This sequence joins TRBV19 and TRBJ1-3; D not resolved. The read is 3 residues too short to cover the CDR3 end, so that end is filled in from the germline J gene. CDR1 and CDR2 (germline): LNHDA, SQIVND (reference sequence). With 7 bases removed from V and 3 bases from J, the gap between germline ends came to 4 bases. CDR3 length: 11 residues.

This clone is classed as medium-sized. The missing CDR3 end, 3 residues past where the read stops, is filled in from the germline J gene. The chain uses TRBV20-1 and TRBJ1-4; 7 nucleotides align to TRBD1. The junction had 2 bases not matched to a gene; V was cut back by 5 bases and J by 5 bases. Germline V gene data show CDR1 as DFQATT and CDR2 as SNEGSKA (reference sequence). The CDR3 runs to 12 residues. CDR3 in amino acids: CSAQGENEKLFF. The CDR3 bases that were read are TGCAGTGCTCAGGGGGAAAATGAAAAA.

As for this clone: Sequencing ends 3 residues short of the CDR3 end; the germline J gene provides the rest. The V and J genes are TRBV6-2 or TRBV6-3 and TRBJ2-3, with 9 bases fitting TRBD2. V shed 4 bases and J 4 bases; nucleotides not matched to a gene: 6. Germline CDR1 and CDR2: MNHEY and SVGEGT. The CDR3 totals 15 residues. The covered CDR3 bases are TGTGCCAGCAGTTTGGGCGGGGGGGCGTCAGATACG. Encoded protein: CASSLGGGASDT. The CDR3 in full is CASSLGGGASDTQYF.

Details on this clone: The read ends 3 residues early relative to the CDR3; the germline J gene fills the gap. Other DNA sequences in the sample encode the same CDR3. This chain connects TRBV19 to TRBJ1-3, with 7 bases lining up with TRBD1. The germline V gene encodes CDR1 LNHDA and CDR2 SQIVND (reference sequence). J lost 4 bases, V lost 3 bases, and 9 bases had no gene match. CDR3 length equals 16 residues. Partial CDR3 DNA: TGTGCCAGTAGTATGGGACAGTTCGGCTCGGGAAACACC. This sequence encodes CASSMGQFGSGNT. The whole CDR3 sequence reads CASSMGQFGSGNTIYF.

This clone was seen a few times. The read terminates 3 residues before the CDR3 end, so the remaining end is supplied by the germline J gene. V gene TRBV18 combines with J gene TRBJ1-1; D is perhaps TRBD1 (6 bases). Trimming stripped 5 bases from V and 3 bases from J, with 16 bases between. Germline values: CDR1 KGHSH, CDR2 LQKENI. The CDR3 length is 15 residues. The CDR3 reads CASSFPGVMDTEAFF. The CDR3 DNA, read in part, is TGTGCCAGCTCATTCCCAGGGGTAATGGACACTGAA.

To note about this clone: The read ends 3 residues shy of where the CDR3 ends; the end is completed using the germline J gene. The gene calls are TRBV19 and TRBJ1-5, with D hard to call. The V end was cut by 0 bases, the J end by 7 bases, with 4 bases between. The CDR3 runs to 12 residues. Germline-derived CDR1 and CDR2 are LNHDA and SQIVND (reference sequence). CDR3 DNA, as far as it was read: TGTGCCAGTAGTATAGAGAGGCAGCCC. Its protein product is CASSIERQP. The complete CDR3 protein is CASSIERQPQHF.

This clone came up a few times. The CDR3 is cut off 3 residues early in the read; its end comes from the germline J gene. The gene calls are TRBV7-9 and TRBJ2-5, with 7 positions matching TRBD2. Trimming removed 5 bases from V and 4 bases from J; junction bases left unmatched: 7. This CDR3 is built from 14 residues. CDR1 SEHNR and CDR2 FQNEAQ come from the germline V gene (reference sequence). The CDR3 spells CASSPRPGGETQYF. The sequenced CDR3 bases are TGTGCCAGCAGCCCCAGGCCGGGGGGAGAGACC. The variable domain in full, completed from reference TRBV7-9 and TRBJ2-5, reads DTGVSQNPRHKITKRGQNVTFRCDPISEHNRLYWYRQTLGQGPEFLTYFQNEAQLEKSRLLSDRFSAERPKGSFSTLEIQRTEQGDSAMYLCASSPRPGGETQYFGPGTRLLVL.

In the case of this clone: Coverage ceases 3 residues before the CDR3 finishes, and the germline J gene fills in the end. This rearrangement joins TRBV5-6 to TRBJ2-5; 9 nucleotides agree with TRBD2. The CDR3 has 15 amino acids. Germline-derived CDR1 and CDR2 are SGHDT and YYEEEE. Trimming cost V 4 bases and J 2 bases; bases outside gene matches: 6. CDR3 residues: CASSKSGGRQETQYF. The CDR3 DNA, read in part, is TGTGCCAGCAGCAAGAGCGGGGGGAGACAAGAGACC. The whole variable domain, filled in from reference TRBV5-6 and TRBJ2-5, reads DAGVTQSPTHLIKTRGQQVTLRCSPKSGHDTVSWYQQALGQGPQFIFQYYEEEERQRGNFPDRFSGHQFPNYSSELNVNALLLGDSALYLCASSKSGGRQETQYFGPGTRLLVL.

This clone was seen only a few times. The sequenced fragment ends 3 residues before the CDR3 boundary, so the rest is inferred from the germline J gene. This chain connects TRBV2 to TRBJ2-1, with TRBD1 identical over 8 bases. In germline, CDR1 is SNHLY, CDR2 FYNNEI. V trimming: 8 bases; J trimming: 6 bases; junction bases outside the gene matches: 15. This CDR3 has 16 amino acids. CDR3 amino acids: CASSTPDREFGNEQFF. The covered CDR3 bases are TGTGCCAGCTCCACACCGGACAGGGAATTTGGCAATGAG.

This clone was recorded a few times. The DNA ends 3 residues before the CDR3 does, and the rest of the CDR3 is filled in from the germline J gene. The V and J genes are TRBV19 and TRBJ1-2, with a tentative D call TRBD1 (5 bases). CDR1 and CDR2 (germline): LNHDA, SQIVND (reference sequence). The CDR3 is made up of 14 amino acids. The DNA read from the CDR3 is TGTGCCAGTAGTATAGCTCAGGGAGGGCACGGC. This encodes CASSIAQGGHG. The entire CDR3 is CASSIAQGGHGYTF.

As concerns this clone: The read finishes 3 residues shy of the CDR3 end, and the germline J gene is used to complete it. The V gene is TRBV2, the J gene TRBJ1-4; TRBD1 agrees at 8 bases. This CDR3 has 12 amino acids. The germline gives CDR1 SNHLY, CDR2 FYNNEI. V was clipped by 9 bases and J by 8 bases; unmatched bases: 5. CDR3 sequence reads: CARRTGNEKLFF. The CDR3 bases that were read are TGTGCCAGAAGGACAGGGAACGAAAAA.